One and the same sample provided the 32 T cell receptor beta chains below, sequenced in a study of CD8 T cells in ankylosing spondylitis. No antigen has been assigned to these receptors. Study-wide findings and caveats: Eight or nine highly homologous variants formed a TCR beta motif that appeared characteristic of ankylosing spondylitis blood.

One entry per CDR3 protein, called by TCRdb with MiXCR from the 5' RACE reads. The data contain about 540,000 distinct CDR3 sequences, approximately 12% of them singletons. The sample taken for sequencing was blood, either unsorted or a sorted T cell fraction (not recorded which). Receptors were obtained from a male donor with ankylosing spondylitis.

V is TRBV7-2 and J is TRBJ1-5; the D is unclear. Deletions cut 5 bases from V and 0 bases from J, with 14 bases between. Germline V CDR1 and CDR2: SGHTA, FQGNSA. The CDR3 sequence is 16 residues long. CDR3 amino acids: CASSQWGGLSNQPQHF. The CDR3, as DNA: TGTGCCAGCAGCCAGTGGGGAGGCCTTAGCAATCAGCCCCAGCATTTT.

The rearrangement links TRBV10-2 to TRBJ2-5, with 8 nucleotides matching TRBD1. From germline, CDR1 is WSHSY and CDR2 SAAADI. The CDR3 has 16 residues. The trim removed 5 bases at V and 2 bases at J, leaving 10 bases unmatched. The CDR3 spells CASSTRQGARQETQYF. The CDR3 bases are TGCGCCAGCAGTACCCGCCAGGGGGCTAGGCAAGAGACCCAGTACTTC.

In this sample, this clonotype turned up many times. The V and J genes are TRBV20-1 and TRBJ2-1; TRBD1 aligns across 9 bases. The V and J ends lost 5 bases and 6 bases, in that order; junction bases with no gene match: 8. The CDR3 consists of 14 residues. From germline, CDR1 is DFQATT and CDR2 SNEGSKA (reference sequence). As DNA, the CDR3 is TGCAGTGCTTCCGGGACAGGGAGAAGCAATGAGCAGTTCTTC. It is translated as CSASGTGRSNEQFF.

This rearrangement joins TRBV6-1 to TRBJ2-7; the match to TRBD1 covers 7 bases. This CDR3 contains 13 residues. In germline, CDR1 is MNHNS, CDR2 SASEGT. V lost 6 bases to trimming and J lost 6 bases; unmatched junction nucleotides: 8. The CDR3 bases are TGTGCCAGCAGATCGACAGGGTTATTCGAGCAGTACGTC. This codes for CASRSTGLFEQYV.

This clonotype has a handful of counts. The chain has TRBV5-1 and TRBJ1-6; no definite D call. Germline V gene data show CDR1 as SGHRS and CDR2 as YFSETQ. The CDR3 covers 14 residues. V was shortened by 6 bases and J by 7 bases, with 14 bases between the two germline ends. The CDR3 DNA is TGCGCCAGCACATCCACGTCAGAGAATTCACCCCTCCACTTT. The encoded protein is CASTSTSENSPLHF.

In its sample, this clonotype was seen a few times. The chain has TRBV12-3 or TRBV12-4 and TRBJ2-1; D uncertain. This CDR3 is built from 14 residues. Trimming removed 3 bases from V and 4 bases from J, with 10 bases in between. CDR3 nucleotide sequence: TGTGCCAGCAGTTTTGTAGGGTCTTACAATGAGCAGTTCTTC. Residues: CASSFVGSYNEQFF.

This chain joins TRBV5-1 and TRBJ1-1, with D perhaps TRBD1 (5 bases). V was cut by 4 bases and J by 5 bases, with 21 bases left in between. The CDR3 contains 16 residues. Germline values: CDR1 SGHRS, CDR2 YFSETQ. The CDR3 region is CASSGATGARGTEAFF. CDR3 DNA sequence: TGCGCCAGCAGCGGAGCTACAGGCGCCAGAGGGACTGAAGCTTTCTTT.

This clonotype was seen more than once but under ten times. As DNA, the CDR3 is TGCAGTGCTACCAGGACCACAGATACGCAGTATTTT. It is translated as CSATRTTDTQYF. The V gene is TRBV20-1, the J gene TRBJ2-3; D gene unclear. The CDR3 sequence is 12 residues long. V was cut by 4 bases and J by 2 bases, with 7 bases left in between. Per germline, CDR1 DFQATT and CDR2 SNEGSKA (reference sequence).

This chain connects TRBV5-1 to TRBJ2-1; the match to TRBD2 covers 8 bases. V lost 5 bases, J lost 6 bases, and 10 bases stayed unmatched. Germline V gives CDR1 SGHRS, CDR2 YFSETQ. The CDR3 covers 15 residues. The CDR3 region has the DNA TGCGCCAGCAGTCGCAGCGGGAGTGAATCCAATGAGCAGTTCTTC. It encodes CASSRSGSESNEQFF. The full variable domain, in which reference TRBV5-1 and TRBJ2-1 provide the parts outside the CDR3, is KAGVTQTPRYLIKTRGQQVTLSCSPISGHRSVSWYQQTPGQGLQFLFEYFSETQRNKGNFPGRFSGRQFSNSRSEMNVSTLELGDSALYLCASSRSGSESNEQFFGPGTRLTVL.

This clonotype was detected ten times or more. This chain links TRBV18 with TRBJ2-7; 10 nucleotides align to TRBD1. V shed 3 bases and J 5 bases; nucleotides not matched to a gene: 7. The germline gives CDR1 KGHSH, CDR2 LQKENI. The CDR3 is 15 residues long. The CDR3 reads CASSPGQGREDEQYV. The DNA for the CDR3 is TGTGCCAGCTCACCGGGACAGGGGCGGGAGGACGAGCAGTACGTC.

This clonotype has just a few counts. This rearrangement joins TRBV29-1 to TRBJ1-1; D remains ambiguous. The CDR3 has 13 amino acids. The germline CDR1 and CDR2 sequences are SQVTM and ANQGSEA. V dropped 5 bases and J dropped 0 bases, with 10 bases sitting between them. CDR3 sequence reads: CSVLGPMNTEAFF. CDR3 coding DNA: TGCAGCGTTCTGGGCCCGATGAACACTGAAGCTTTCTTT.

This clonotype was recorded at least ten times. This rearrangement joins TRBV10-1 to TRBJ1-2; unclear D gene. Germline values: CDR1 WNHNN, CDR2 SYGVQD (reference sequence). V was cut by 2 bases and J by 3 bases, with 7 bases left in between. The CDR3 consists of 13 residues. The CDR3, as DNA: TGCGCCAGCAGTGAGATCGTTGACTATGGCTACACCTTC. It encodes CASSEIVDYGYTF.

This clonotype was found a few times. The chain uses TRBV5-1 and TRBJ1-1; tentatively, D is TRBD1 (5 bases). Trimming pared 0 bases from V and 3 bases from J, leaving 12 bases between. Per the germline V gene, CDR1 is SGHRS and CDR2 is YFSETQ. The CDR3 runs to 15 residues. The DNA of the CDR3 is TGCGCCAGCAGCTTGGACGGGGACGGGGACACTGAAGCTTTCTTT. Protein: CASSLDGDGDTEAFF.

The chain links TRBV3-1 to TRBJ2-4; D uncertain. CDR1 LGHDT and CDR2 YNNKEL come from the germline V gene (reference sequence). The CDR3 sequence is 15 residues long. V dropped 1 base and J dropped 0 bases, with 7 bases sitting between them. DNA for the CDR3: TGTGCCAGCAGCCAAGTTTACGTAGCCAAAAACATTCAGTACTTC. It translates to CASSQVYVAKNIQYF.

The V gene is TRBV6-5, the J gene TRBJ1-2, with TRBD1 identical over 7 bases. This CDR3 has 13 residues. Looked up from germline, CDR1 is MNHEY and CDR2 is SVGAGI. J lost 3 bases, V lost 3 bases, and 1 base had no gene match. As DNA, the CDR3 is TGTGCCAGCAGTTATGACAGGGACTATGGCTACACCTTC. Protein product: CASSYDRDYGYTF.

The rearrangement uses TRBV29-1 and TRBJ1-1; maybe TRBD1 (6 bases). This CDR3 spans 13 amino acids. V was trimmed by 3 bases and J by 1 base, leaving 9 bases between them. Germline CDR1 is SQVTM and CDR2 is ANQGSEA. The CDR3 nucleotides are TGCAGCGTTGATACAGGGTCGAACACTGAAGCTTTCTTT. It codes for CSVDTGSNTEAFF. The full variable domain, its missing parts supplied by reference TRBV29-1 and TRBJ1-1, is SAVISQKPSRDICQRGTSLTIQCQVDSQVTMMFWYRQQPGQSLTLIATANQGSEATYESGFVIDKFPISRPNLTFSTLTVSNMSPEDSSIYLCSVDTGSNTEAFFGQGTRLTVV.

This clonotype was seen a few times. The gene calls are TRBV3-1 and TRBJ1-3; D not certain. The CDR3 covers 12 residues. Trimming left V 3 bases short and J 4 bases short, with 4 bases between. Germline CDR1 LGHDT, CDR2 YNNKEL (reference sequence). The CDR3 DNA follows: TGTGCCAGCAGCCAGAGGGGAAACACCATATATTTT. Residues: CASSQRGNTIYF.

This clonotype was seen ten or more times. The rearrangement links TRBV14 to TRBJ2-2; TRBD1 matches 8 bases. The germline CDR1 and CDR2 sequences are SGHDN and FVKESK. The CDR3 is made up of 14 amino acids. V lost 8 bases, J lost 1 base, and 3 bases stayed unmatched. CDR3 sequence (DNA): TGTGCCAGCCGGGGGACAGGGAACACCGGGGAGCTGTTTTTT. Translating it yields CASRGTGNTGELFF.

This clonotype was detected a few times. V is TRBV12-3 or TRBV12-4 and J is TRBJ2-1; 13 nucleotides agree with TRBD2. This CDR3 is 15 amino acids long. With 7 bases clipped from V and 6 bases from J, the junction kept 6 bases outside the gene matches. CDR3 loop: CASTRGLAGSNEQFF. For the CDR3, the DNA is TGTGCCAGCACCCGGGGACTAGCGGGAAGCAATGAGCAGTTCTTC.

This clonotype occurred a few times. The chain joins TRBV7-9 to TRBJ1-2; 8 bases align to TRBD1. CDR3 length equals 15 residues. Germline CDR1 and CDR2: SEHNR and FQNEAQ (reference sequence). V gave up 5 bases and J gave up 4 bases; unmatched junction bases: 9. The CDR3 coding sequence is TGTGCCAGCAGCGCCTGGACAGGGCCCATCTATGGCTACACCTTC. Its translation: CASSAWTGPIYGYTF.

This clonotype came up a few times. The chain uses TRBV29-1 and TRBJ2-3; possibly TRBD2 for D (7 bases). V was clipped by 8 bases and J by 2 bases, with 14 bases between them. Germline V gives CDR1 SQVTM, CDR2 ANQGSEA. CDR3 size: 13 residues. For the CDR3, the DNA is TGCAGCCTAGGGGGGGGCCTCACAGATACGCAGTATTTT. Translation gives CSLGGGLTDTQYF.

This clonotype was recorded a few times. The chain combines TRBV11-3 with TRBJ2-7, with D perhaps given as TRBD1 or TRBD2 (6 bases each). Trimming removed 5 bases at V and 3 bases at J, with 17 bases between. The CDR3 length is 15 residues. Germline CDR1 SGHNT, CDR2 YENEEA. CDR3 nucleotide sequence: TGTGCCAGCAGCACGGAAGGGGGGACGCTCTACGAGCAGTACGTC. This translates into CASSTEGGTLYEQYV.

A note on this clonotype: The junction and the germline gene differ at one end; a read error may be behind it. The rearrangement links TRBV12-3 or TRBV12-4 to TRBJ1-4; D not resolved. The CDR3 consists of 13 residues. For the CDR3, the DNA is TGTGCCAGCAGTTTTCAATCGGTTGAAAAACCGTTTTTT. Amino acid sequence: CASSFQSVEKPFF.

The V call is TRBV3-1, the J call TRBJ1-2, with 10 bases lining up with TRBD1. CDR1 is LGHDT, CDR2 YNNKEL, per germline (reference sequence). The V segment lost 6 bases and the J segment 3 bases; nucleotides outside the gene matches: 4. The CDR3 runs to 14 residues. The CDR3 region has the DNA TGTGCCAGCAGGGACAGGGGGGCAGACTATGGCTACACCTTC. It translates to CASRDRGADYGYTF.

This clonotype has more than one count but fewer than ten. The genes are TRBV6-1 and TRBJ2-7; no definite D call. The germline V and J ends were trimmed by 5 bases and 4 bases, with 18 bases remaining between them. This CDR3 is 15 amino acids long. The V gene's germline CDR1 is MNHNS and CDR2 SASEGT. CDR3 bases: TGTGCCAGCAGTACCCACACCCTATCTCCTTACGAGCAGTACGTC. This gives the protein CASSTHTLSPYEQYV.

V and J are TRBV20-1 and TRBJ2-1; TRBD2 matches at 11 bases. The germline V gene has CDR1 DFQATT and CDR2 SNEGSKA (reference sequence). J lost 0 bases, V lost 7 bases, and 11 bases had no gene match. The CDR3 consists of 17 residues. CDR3 region: CSVLRLAGISSYNEQFF. The DNA for the CDR3 is TGCAGTGTCCTGCGACTAGCGGGGATCAGCTCCTACAATGAGCAGTTCTTC.

The chain joins TRBV20-1 to TRBJ2-5; the D is unclear. V lost 3 bases to trimming and J lost 0 bases, with 14 bases between them. The CDR3 extends over 15 amino acids. Germline CDR1 and CDR2: DFQATT and SNEGSKA (reference sequence). Here the CDR3 reads CSARPPRVYQETQYF. The DNA for the CDR3 is TGCAGTGCTAGGCCTCCAAGGGTGTACCAAGAGACCCAGTACTTC.

This chain uses TRBV18 with TRBJ2-1; 7 bases match TRBD1. Looked up from germline, CDR1 is KGHSH and CDR2 is LQKENI. The length of the CDR3 is 13 residues. V gave up 6 bases and J gave up 7 bases; unmatched junction bases: 6. This chain's CDR3 is CASSRQGTNEQFF. In nucleotides, the CDR3 is TGTGCCAGCTCCCGACAGGGAACGAATGAGCAGTTCTTC.

This clonotype has just a few counts. The chain employs TRBV14 and TRBJ2-1, with D hard to call. Germline-derived CDR1 and CDR2 are SGHDN and FVKESK. The germline V and J ends were trimmed by 0 bases and 6 bases, with 9 bases remaining between them. This CDR3 region has 14 residues. The CDR3 region is CASSQDYLRNEQFF. CDR3 bases: TGTGCCAGCAGCCAAGATTACTTGCGCAATGAGCAGTTCTTC.

This clonotype has just a few counts. The gene calls are TRBV7-8 and TRBJ2-4, with 7 bases fitting TRBD2. Germline V gene lookup returns CDR1 SGHVS and CDR2 FQNEAQ. The CDR3 contains 16 residues. V lost 5 bases, J lost 6 bases, and 13 bases stayed unmatched. CDR3 residues: CASSRTLGRWGNIQYF. CDR3 sequence (DNA): TGTGCCAGCAGCCGCACACTCGGGAGGTGGGGAAACATTCAGTACTTC.

This chain connects TRBV20-1 to TRBJ1-6; maybe TRBD1 (6 bases). Germline-derived CDR1 and CDR2 are DFQATT and SNEGSKA (reference sequence). V dropped 0 bases and J dropped 9 bases, with 18 bases sitting between them. The CDR3 extends over 16 amino acids. CDR3 sequence (DNA): TGCAGTGCTAGAGATCTGAGGGGGATAATGAGTTCACCCCTCCACTTT. Translation gives CSARDLRGIMSSPLHF.

The CDR3 reads CSAPRGGYYEQYF. CDR3 DNA: TGCAGTGCTCCCCGGGGCGGTTACTACGAGCAGTACTTC. This chain uses TRBV20-1 with TRBJ2-7; possibly TRBD1 or TRBD2 for D (5 bases each). From germline, CDR1 is DFQATT and CDR2 SNEGSKA (reference sequence). V lost 5 bases and J lost 3, with 14 bases in between. The CDR3 contains 13 residues.